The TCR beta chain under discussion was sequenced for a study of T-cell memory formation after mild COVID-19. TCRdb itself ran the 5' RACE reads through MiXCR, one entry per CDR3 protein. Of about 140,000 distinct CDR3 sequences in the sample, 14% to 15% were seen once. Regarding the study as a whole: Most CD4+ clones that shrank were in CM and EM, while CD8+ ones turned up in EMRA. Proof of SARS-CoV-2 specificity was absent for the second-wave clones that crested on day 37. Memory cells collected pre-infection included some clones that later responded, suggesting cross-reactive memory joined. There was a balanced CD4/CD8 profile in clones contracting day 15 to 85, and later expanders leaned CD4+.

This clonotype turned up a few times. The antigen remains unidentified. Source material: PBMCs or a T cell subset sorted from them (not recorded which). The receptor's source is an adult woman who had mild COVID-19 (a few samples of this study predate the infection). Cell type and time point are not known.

The CDR3 here is CASSPTHGYEQYF. The CDR3 nucleotides read TGTGCCAGCAGCCCTACCCACGGTTACGAGCAGTACTTC. The chain carries TRBV13 and TRBJ2-7; D gene uncertain. The CDR3 runs 13 residues. Trimming shortened V by 5 bases and J by 4 bases, and 12 bases separated the two germline ends. CDR1 PRHDT and CDR2 FYEKMQ come from the germline V gene (reference sequence).